This TCR delta chain originates from a study of delta chain sequences of gamma delta T cells (dated by TCRdb to between 2016 and 2019). As for this clone: Its antigen specificity is not known. A much larger clonotype is one base distant, so this may be a read error. Other DNA sequences in this specimen translate into the identical CDR3.

The method behind the library was 5' RACE. Sequencing used an Illumina MiSeq. Clone calls in TCRdb were regenerated from the public reads with CATT, after which identical DNA sequences shared one row. This sample holds hundreds of delta-chain clones; approximately 21% were observed only once. The ten most abundant clones make up roughly 50% of the sample. Sequencing was done on a sample of either unsorted cells or a sorted T cell fraction (not recorded which). The receptor was derived from a human donor in good health.

Here the CDR3 is given as CACSVLGSTYTDKLIF. The bases are TGTGCCTGTTCTGTACTCGGATCGACCTACACCGATAAACTCATCTTT. The chain was built from TRDV2 and TRDJ1; no D gene can be assigned with confidence. CDR1 and CDR2 were assigned from the germline V gene as GEAIGNYY and EKD. The junction shows trimming of 6 bases on V and 0 bases on J, plus 19 bases between the germline ends. The CDR3 runs 16 amino acids, cysteine and phenylalanine included. The kept DNA is CDR3 alone, 48 bases in frame from the first base.